This is a list of T cell receptor beta chains from one sample in a study of Graves' ophthalmopathy and Graves' hyperthyroidism. TCRdb independently ran MiXCR on the multiplex PCR reads; one entry per CDR3 protein. This table has 300,000 to 450,000 distinct CDR3 sequences, 15% to 20% appearing once. The sequencing input was peripheral blood. The receptors shown here come from an adult woman with stable Graves' hyperthyroidism. Both conserved end residues are part of each CDR3. A D gene is named only where the DNA matches it firmly. Part of the rows lack a size; the others show once, few, many or a class for expanded clones.

j_call | d_call | clone_size | v_call | cdr3_nt | cdr3_aa
TRBJ1-5 | TRBD1 | . | TRBV12-3/TRBV12-4 | TGTGCCAGCAGTCACAGGGGAGGCAATCAGCCCCAGCATTTT | CASSHRGGNQPQHF
TRBJ1-5 | TRBD1 | many | TRBV12-3/TRBV12-4 | TGTGCCAGCAGTTTGGGGGGACAGGGAAGCAATCAGCCCCAGCATTTT | CASSLGGQGSNQPQHF
TRBJ2-5 | . | many | TRBV19 | TGTGCCAGTAGTACCACCTATAGGTTTGGGCAAGAGACCCAGTACTTC | CASSTTYRFGQETQYF
TRBJ2-7 | . | many | TRBV30 | TGTGCCTGGAGTGTATCCGGGACTGTCAGCGGTGGGTACTTC | CAWSVSGTVSGGYF
TRBJ1-5 | TRBD1 | few | TRBV19 | TGTGCCAGTAGTAGGGAGGGGGCCAAGAATCAGCCCCAGCATTTT | CASSREGAKNQPQHF
TRBJ2-3 | TRBD2 | many | TRBV12-3/TRBV12-4 | TGTGCCAGCAGTTTTGGGGGCACGGGAGGGCCGGGAGATACGCAGTATTTT | CASSFGGTGGPGDTQYF
TRBJ2-4 | TRBD1 | few | TRBV28 | TGTGCCAGCAGTTCGAACTCGAGACAGGGACGAGCCAAAAACATTAAGTACTTC | CASSSNSRQGRAKNIKYF
TRBJ2-7 | . | many | TRBV6-1 | TGTGCCAGCAGCCCCGGGGGTGGCACCACCTACGAGCAGTACTTC | CASSPGGGTTYEQYF
TRBJ2-2 | . | many | TRBV27 | TGTGCCAGCAGTTTTCTCGGCTCTGGGGAGCTGTTTTTT | CASSFLGSGELFF
TRBJ2-7 | . | many | TRBV24-1 | TGTGCCACCAGTGATTTACGCAGGGACTACGAGCAGTACTTC | CATSDLRRDYEQYF
TRBJ2-2 | . | many | TRBV19 | TGTGCCAGTAGTACTAGCGCTGCGAACACCGGGGAGCTGTTTTTT | CASSTSAANTGELFF
TRBJ2-7 | . | many | TRBV5-1 | TGCGCCAGCAGCCACCAGACTTCGGTCGACGAGCAGTACTTC | CASSHQTSVDEQYF
TRBJ2-7 | TRBD1 | many | TRBV6-5 | TGTGCCAGCAGTTACAGGACAGGGTCTACCGGGCAGTACTTC | CASSYRTGSTGQYF
TRBJ1-2 | . | . | TRBV10-1 | TGCGCCAGCAGGCAGGGAGGGATTGAGGAAAGCTACACCTTC | CASRQGGIEESYTF
TRBJ1-1 | . | many | TRBV10-3 | TGTGCCATCAGTGGTGGCAGGGGTGACACTGAAGCTTTCTTT | CAISGGRGDTEAFF
TRBJ1-1 | . | . | TRBV6-1 | TGTGCCACCGGTACGGGACCTACCAACACTGAAGCTTTCTTT | CATGTGPTNTEAFF